This T cell receptor (beta chain) came from a study of cytomegalovirus exposure and HLA in healthy donors. These donors, healthy bone marrow donors, were studied. In regard to this clone: Antigen: not known.

Study-wide findings and caveats: Later genetic work tied a missense DCLRE1C variant to beta-chain V and J trimming. HLA alleles were associated with 17,000 or so TCR beta sequences in a later analysis at 0.05 false discovery rate. Common viral pathogens seemed, in a later analysis, to connect with several of the most significant clusters.

PCR used 60 Vbeta primers and 13 Jbeta primers. TCRdb's table, derived via immunoSEQ multiplex PCR, lists solely in-frame clones and lacks some. The repertoire holds tens of thousands of clones, with approximately 80% as singletons. This CDR3 has 14 amino acids. Trimming took 1 base from V and 2 from J, leaving 10 bases between them. Germline CDR1 reads SGDLS; CDR2 reads YYNGEE. This sequence originates from a woman aged 30 to 39 in good health and CMV-seronegative. The chain has TRBV9 and TRBJ2-7; D perhaps matches TRBD1 (6 bases). Sequencing was carried out using PBMCs. The DNA of the CDR3 is TGTGCCAGCAGCGTACGACAGGATCCCTACGAGCAGTACTTC. Translation gives CASSVRQDPYEQYF.